Sequencing of this TCR beta chain was carried out in a study of T cells in narcolepsy. Profiled with immunoSEQ multiplex PCR; TCRdb holds only in-frame clones, not every one. The repertoire holds about 40,000 clones, with about nine tenths as singletons. Whole-study results and caveats: Comparing one patient's CSF and blood CD4+ clonotypes highlighted HCRT- and TRIB2-specific autoreactive clonotypes.

Per germline, CDR1 SGHTA and CDR2 FQGTGA. V was trimmed by 5 bases and J by 4 bases, leaving 14 bases between them. The CDR3 has 14 amino acids. Concerning this clone itself: No antigen is known for it.

The sequence was obtained from a human donor with narcolepsy. The rearrangement joins TRBV7-3 to TRBJ2-5, with D perhaps given as TRBD1 or TRBD2 (5 bases each). Sample: CD45RA- memory CD4+ T cells from PBMCs. The CDR3 here is CASSPFSGRETQYF. The CDR3 DNA follows: TGTGCCAGCAGCCCGTTCTCGGGACGAGAGACCCAGTACTTC.